This T cell receptor beta chain was sequenced during a study of blood T cell repertoires in COVID-19. Study-wide context: The study drew acute and convalescent COVID-19 samples from the United States, Italy and Spain. Nucleic acid was either cDNA or gDNA, and it came from T cells, B-cell-depleted T cells, or PBMCs.

One Seattle source followed patients from active infection through their disease course. V lost 1 base to trimming and J lost 4 bases; unmatched junction nucleotides: 7. Germline loops: CDR1 LGHDT, CDR2 YNNKEL (reference sequence). This CDR3 has 15 amino acids. How the authors handled the data: The authors estimated nucleated cell counts from reference gene primer amplification. Data came from immunoSEQ multiplex PCR; TCRdb stores just in-frame clones and leaves some out. The V and J calls and clone size come from that table; D and trimming were worked out from the DNA. This sample has approximately 170,000 clones, with roughly 93% found just once.

This clonotype originated in a man aged 18 to 29 with COVID-19, enrolled during active disease. The J gene is TRBJ2-7, the V gene TRBV3-1 (or the pseudogene TRBV3-2); 7 nucleotides match TRBD2. Material: peripheral blood. CDR3 in DNA: TGTGCCAGCAGCCAAGGGGAGCTACTAGCGTACGAGCAGTACTTC. Its protein product is CASSQGELLAYEQYF.